The clone carrying this T cell receptor beta chain was seen just once. TCRdb analysed the 5' RACE reads with MiXCR anew, one entry per CDR3 protein. This sample has approximately 580,000 distinct CDR3 sequences, with approximately 20% found just once. Trimming removed 4 bases at V and 5 bases at J, with 18 bases between. From germline, CDR1 is SGDLS and CDR2 YYNGEE. This CDR3 contains 16 residues. The data were taken from a study of T-cell memory formation after mild COVID-19. The overall study: TCR clusters showed largely donor specificity.

This receptor was obtained from an adult woman who had mild COVID-19 (a few samples of this study predate the infection). Cell type and time point are not known. The chain recombines TRBV9 with TRBJ2-2; D is possibly TRBD1 or TRBD2 (5 bases each). The sequencing input was PBMCs or a T cell subset sorted from them (not recorded which). The CDR3 region has the DNA TGTGCCAGCAGCCCCCGAGGGGTACCGGGGACCGGGGAGCTGTTTTTT. Protein product: CASSPRGVPGTGELFF.